Following are 5 T cell receptor beta chains from one sample sequenced in a study of identical twins (dated by TCRdb to the mid-2010s). Libraries were built with 5' RACE. These reads were obtained on an Illumina HiSeq 2000. TCRdb reprocessed the public reads (quality trimming at Q25 with fastp, clone calling with MiXCR) and kept in-frame beta chains. Entries that share a CDR3 protein sequence are merged under the most common genes and DNA. The sample has around 530,000 distinct CDR3 sequences on record, about 15% of them singletons. 0.44% of the sample goes to the ten largest clones. This same sample was also taken into another study, of yellow fever vaccine responses in identical twins.

Input material: CD4+ T cells sorted from blood. Receptor source: a woman aged 18-29 years in good health.

This clonotype has a handful of counts. This chain joins TRBV28 and TRBJ2-2; the D gene is possibly TRBD1 (6 bases). Trimming took 6 bases from V and 4 from J, leaving 12 bases between them. Germline lookup yields CDR1 MDHEN and CDR2 SYDVKM. CDR3 length: 14 residues. This CDR3 reads CASSQKQGTGELFF. In nucleotides, the CDR3 is TGTGCCAGCAGCCAGAAACAGGGCACCGGGGAGCTGTTTTTT.

This clonotype occurred a few times. This sequence joins TRBV6-5 and TRBJ1-3, with D possibly matching TRBD1 (5 bases). V shed 4 bases and J shed 0 bases, with 10 bases lying between them. Germline V lookup: CDR1 MNHEY, CDR2 SVGAGI. The CDR3 sequence is 15 residues long. The CDR3 nucleotides are TGTGCCAGCAGTTTCAAGGGGCTCTCTGGAAACACCATATATTTT. Amino acid sequence: CASSFKGLSGNTIYF.

This clonotype was counted a few times. The V and J genes are TRBV5-1 and TRBJ2-2, with 9 positions matching TRBD1. The germline V gene has CDR1 SGHRS and CDR2 YFSETQ. Losses at the gene ends were 4 bases for V and 4 bases for J; bases not matched to a gene: 5. This CDR3 comprises 15 residues. CDR3 amino acids: CASSRTGETTGELFF. The CDR3 nucleotides are TGCGCCAGCAGCCGGACAGGGGAAACCACCGGGGAGCTGTTTTTT. Drawing the rest from reference TRBV5-1 and TRBJ2-2, the complete variable domain is KAGVTQTPRYLIKTRGQQVTLSCSPISGHRSVSWYQQTPGQGLQFLFEYFSETQRNKGNFPGRFSGRQFSNSRSEMNVSTLELGDSALYLCASSRTGETTGELFFGEGSRLTVL.

V usage is TRBV29-1 and J usage is TRBJ1-5; D not resolved. Trimming shortened V by 6 bases and J by 1 base, and 13 bases separated the two germline ends. In germline, CDR1 is SQVTM, CDR2 ANQGSEA. This CDR3 has 14 amino acids. The CDR3 nucleotides are TGCAGCGTCCGAACGGCCCAGAGCAATCAGCCCCAGCATTTT. This sequence encodes CSVRTAQSNQPQHF.

The chain carries TRBV7-2 and TRBJ1-5; D may be TRBD1 (5 bases). Trimming stripped 2 bases from V and 3 bases from J, with 11 bases between. This CDR3 has 15 amino acids. From germline, CDR1 is SGHTA and CDR2 FQGNSA. The CDR3 nucleotides read TGTGCCAGCAGCTTACAGGGTGGCGTCAATCAGCCCCAGCATTTT. This encodes CASSLQGGVNQPQHF.